A selection of T cell receptor beta chains follows, all from one sample in a study of breast tumors, draining lymph nodes, adjacent tissues. TCRdb processed the multiplex PCR reads anew with MiXCR; each CDR3 protein has one entry. Of about 150,000 distinct CDR3 sequences in the sample, approximately 30% were seen once. Sequencing was done on a sample of axillary lymph node tissue. These receptors were taken from a female donor with breast cancer. Some clones in this sample may be carry-over from other donors' samples. Each CDR3 is given with its conserved first and last residue. The order of the fields is CDR3 length, J gene, clone size, D gene, V gene, CDR3 DNA, CDR3 protein. The D gene is left open where the match is weak. For some rows the clone size is stated as once, few or many, or as a class when expanded; others skip it.

len: 19
j_gene: TRBJ2-1
abundance: .
d_gene: TRBD1
v_gene: TRBV6-2/TRBV6-3
CDR3nt: TGTGCCAGCAGTTACTCGATCCGATATTGGGACAGGGGTTACAATGAGCAGTTCTTC
CDR3aa: CASSYSIRYWDRGYNEQFF

len: 15
j_gene: TRBJ2-7
abundance: .
d_gene: .
v_gene: TRBV10-2
CDR3nt: TGCGCCAGCAGCGGCGAAACAGGGTCCTCCGGGGTGCAGTACTTC
CDR3aa: CASSGETGSSGVQYF

len: 13
j_gene: TRBJ1-2
abundance: .
d_gene: .
v_gene: TRBV6-5
CDR3nt: TGTGCCAGCAGTCCGGCAATTAACTATGGCTACACCTTC
CDR3aa: CASSPAINYGYTF

len: 15
j_gene: TRBJ2-2
abundance: few
d_gene: .
v_gene: TRBV18
CDR3nt: TGTGCCAGCTCACCCGGACAGAAGAACACCGGGGAGCTGTTTTTT
CDR3aa: CASSPGQKNTGELFF

len: 15
j_gene: TRBJ2-1
abundance: .
d_gene: TRBD1
v_gene: TRBV2
CDR3nt: TGTGCCCCCAACCGGGGACAGGTAGTCTATAATGAGCAGTTCTTC
CDR3aa: CAPNRGQVVYNEQFF

len: 16
j_gene: TRBJ2-3
abundance: .
d_gene: TRBD2
v_gene: TRBV27
CDR3nt: TGTGCCAGCAGTCAAGTTAGCGGGGGTTTCACAGATACGCAGTATTTT
CDR3aa: CASSQVSGGFTDTQYF

len: 15
j_gene: TRBJ2-7
abundance: many
d_gene: TRBD1
v_gene: TRBV6-6
CDR3nt: TGTGCCAGCAGTCACTCCCGGGACAGGGCGTACGAGCAGTACTTC
CDR3aa: CASSHSRDRAYEQYF

len: 13
j_gene: TRBJ1-3
abundance: many
d_gene: TRBD1
v_gene: TRBV30
CDR3nt: TGTGCCGCACAGGGGTCCCCTGGAAACACCATATATTTT
CDR3aa: CAAQGSPGNTIYF

len: 15
j_gene: TRBJ2-1
abundance: many
d_gene: TRBD2
v_gene: TRBV18
CDR3nt: TGTGCCAGCTCACCCCGGGGGACTAGCTCCAATGAGCAGTTCTTC
CDR3aa: CASSPRGTSSNEQFF

len: 14
j_gene: TRBJ1-1
abundance: .
d_gene: TRBD1
v_gene: TRBV18
CDR3nt: TGTGCCAGCTCACCAAGGACAGGGGCAACTGAAGCTTTCTTT
CDR3aa: CASSPRTGATEAFF

len: 13
j_gene: TRBJ2-1
abundance: many
d_gene: .
v_gene: TRBV7-7
CDR3nt: TGTGCTAGCAGCCTAGGGACAACTACTAAGTTGTTCTTC
CDR3aa: CASSLGTTTKLFF

len: 13
j_gene: TRBJ1-1
abundance: .
d_gene: .
v_gene: TRBV7-8
CDR3nt: TGTGCCAGCAGGCCGGGGGGGGACACTGAAGCTTTCTTT
CDR3aa: CASRPGGDTEAFF